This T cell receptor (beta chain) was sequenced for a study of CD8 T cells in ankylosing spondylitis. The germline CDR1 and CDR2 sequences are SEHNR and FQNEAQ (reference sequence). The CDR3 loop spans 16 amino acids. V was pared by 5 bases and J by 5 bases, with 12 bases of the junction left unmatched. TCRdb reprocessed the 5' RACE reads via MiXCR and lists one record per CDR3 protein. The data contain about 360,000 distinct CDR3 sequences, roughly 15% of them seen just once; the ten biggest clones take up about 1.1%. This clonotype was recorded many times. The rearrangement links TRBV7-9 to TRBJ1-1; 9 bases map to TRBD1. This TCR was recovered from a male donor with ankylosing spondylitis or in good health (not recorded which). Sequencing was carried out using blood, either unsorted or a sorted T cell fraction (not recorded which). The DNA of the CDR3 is TGTGCCAGCAGCCGTACCTCGGGACAGGGTCGAACTGAAGCTTTCTTT. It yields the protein CASSRTSGQGRTEAFF.